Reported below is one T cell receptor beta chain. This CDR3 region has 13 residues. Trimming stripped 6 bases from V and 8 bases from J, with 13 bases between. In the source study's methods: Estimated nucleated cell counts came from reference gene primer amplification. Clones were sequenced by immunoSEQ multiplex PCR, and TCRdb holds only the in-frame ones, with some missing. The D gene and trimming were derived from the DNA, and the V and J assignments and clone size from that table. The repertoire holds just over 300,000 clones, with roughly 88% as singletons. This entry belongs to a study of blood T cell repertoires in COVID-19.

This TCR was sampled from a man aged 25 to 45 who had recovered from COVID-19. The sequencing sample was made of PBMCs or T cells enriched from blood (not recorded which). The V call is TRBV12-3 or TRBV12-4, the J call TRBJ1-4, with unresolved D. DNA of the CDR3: TGTGCCAGCAGCTTCCGAGTGAGAGAAAAACTGTTTTTT. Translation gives CASSFRVREKLFF.